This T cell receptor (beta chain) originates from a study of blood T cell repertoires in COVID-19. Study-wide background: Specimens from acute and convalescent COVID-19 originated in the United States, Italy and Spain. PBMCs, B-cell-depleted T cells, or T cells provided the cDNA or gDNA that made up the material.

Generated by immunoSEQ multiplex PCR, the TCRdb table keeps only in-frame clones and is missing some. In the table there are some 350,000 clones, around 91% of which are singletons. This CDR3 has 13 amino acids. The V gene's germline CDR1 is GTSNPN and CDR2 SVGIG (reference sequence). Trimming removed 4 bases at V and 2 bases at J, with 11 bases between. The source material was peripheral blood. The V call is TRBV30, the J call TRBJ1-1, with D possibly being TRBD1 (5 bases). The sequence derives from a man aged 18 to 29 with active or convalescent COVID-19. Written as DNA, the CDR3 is TGTGCCTGGACACCGGGACTAAACACTGAAGCTTTCTTT. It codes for CAWTPGLNTEAFF.